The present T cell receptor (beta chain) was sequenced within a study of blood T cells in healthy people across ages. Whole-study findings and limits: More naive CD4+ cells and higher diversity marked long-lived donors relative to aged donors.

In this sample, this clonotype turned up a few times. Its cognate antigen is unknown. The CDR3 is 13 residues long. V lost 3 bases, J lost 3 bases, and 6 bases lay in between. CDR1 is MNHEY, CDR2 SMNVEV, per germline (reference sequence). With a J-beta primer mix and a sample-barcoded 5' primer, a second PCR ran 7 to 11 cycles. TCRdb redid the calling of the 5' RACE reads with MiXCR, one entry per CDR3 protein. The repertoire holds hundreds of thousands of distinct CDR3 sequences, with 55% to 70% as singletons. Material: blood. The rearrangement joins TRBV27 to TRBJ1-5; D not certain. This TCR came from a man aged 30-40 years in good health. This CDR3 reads CASSFGPNQPQHF. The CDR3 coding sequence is TGTGCCAGCAGTTTTGGTCCCAATCAGCCCCAGCATTTT.